These 18 T cell receptor beta chains were all obtained from the same sample, sequenced in a study of shared clonotypes between healthy human individuals (TCRdb year 2020). The library came from the immunoSEQ multiplex PCR assay. The table comes from immuneACCESS by way of TCRdb, which keeps in-frame sequences with V and J called. Part of the clones is missing from these tables; in studies checked, under half for an unresolved V gene and the rest for unknown reasons. The sample includes roughly 2.1 million clones, with about 93% observed a single time. The ten biggest clones cover 1.5% to 2% of the sample. CD8 naive samples were CD45RO-negative cells positively selected for CCR7, giving a CD45RA+CCR7+ population that excluded TemRA cells. The sequencing input was naive CD8+ T cells from PBMCs. The cell subset or site label corresponds to: CD45RA+CCR7+. These receptors were taken from a man aged 18-30 years in good health. Some clones in this sample may be carry-over from other donors' samples.

V gene TRBV29-1 combines with J gene TRBJ2-7, with a possible D match to TRBD2 (7 bases). V was clipped by 6 bases and J by 2 bases, with 11 bases between them. The germline gives CDR1 SQVTM, CDR2 ANQGSEA. CDR3 length: 12 residues. CDR3 amino acids: CSVGGGPYEQYF. CDR3 bases: TGCAGCGTGGGAGGGGGTCCCTACGAGCAGTACTTC.

V usage is TRBV28 and J usage is TRBJ1-5; D is undetermined. CDR3 size: 17 residues. Per the germline V gene, CDR1 is MDHEN and CDR2 is SYDVKM. V lost 3 bases and J 1 base, leaving 16 bases between the germline ends. DNA for the CDR3: TGTGCCAGCAGTTTTGGACCGGGCAGGCGGAGCAATCAGCCCCAGCATTTT. It specifies CASSFGPGRRSNQPQHF.

The chain combines TRBV7-6 with TRBJ1-1; 7 bases match TRBD1. Per the germline V gene, CDR1 is SGHVS and CDR2 is FNYEAQ. The CDR3 runs to 15 residues. The trim removed 5 bases at V and 5 bases at J, leaving 11 bases unmatched. CDR3 loop: CASSPNRGGGTEAFF. The CDR3 DNA follows: TGTGCCAGCAGCCCAAACAGGGGAGGAGGAACTGAAGCTTTCTTT.

V is TRBV30 and J is TRBJ2-2; D tentatively fits TRBD1 or TRBD2 (6 bases each). In germline, CDR1 is GTSNPN, CDR2 SVGIG (reference sequence). Trimming pared 2 bases from V and 6 bases from J, leaving 13 bases between. The CDR3 is made up of 14 amino acids. The CDR3 spells CAWSIRRGSGELFF. CDR3 coding DNA: TGTGCCTGGAGTATCCGGAGGGGGTCCGGGGAGCTGTTTTTT. The full variable domain, rest sourced from reference TRBV30 and TRBJ2-2, is SQTIHQWPATLVQPVGSPLSLECTVEGTSNPNLYWYRQAAGRGLQLLFYSVGIGQISSEVPQNLSASRPQDRQFILSSKKLLLSDSGFYLCAWSIRRGSGELFFGEGSRLTVL.

This clone appeared a few times. Other DNA sequences in the same sample also yield this CDR3. This chain links TRBV7-9 with TRBJ2-1; D is uncertain. V gave up 2 bases and J gave up 1 base, with 0 bases separating them. The CDR3 has 12 amino acids. Looked up from germline, CDR1 is SEHNR and CDR2 is FQNEAQ (reference sequence). Here the CDR3 reads CASSLSYNEQFF. CDR3 coding DNA: TGTGCCAGCAGCTTATCCTACAATGAGCAGTTCTTC.

The chain uses TRBV29-1 and TRBJ2-7; D might be TRBD1 (6 bases). V shed 4 bases and J shed 2 bases, with 15 bases lying between them. Looked up from germline, CDR1 is SQVTM and CDR2 is ANQGSEA. The CDR3 totals 14 residues. CDR3 region: CSVVEEQGPYEQYF. CDR3 nucleotides: TGCAGCGTTGTTGAGGAACAGGGTCCCTACGAGCAGTACTTC.

The chain combines TRBV7-9 with TRBJ2-2; D not resolved. The CDR3 runs to 12 residues. Looked up from germline, CDR1 is SEHNR and CDR2 is FQNEAQ (reference sequence). V was cut by 8 bases and J by 8 bases, with 12 bases left in between. The CDR3 region is CASEAAPGELFF. The CDR3 DNA sequence: TGTGCCAGCGAAGCCGCACCAGGGGAGCTGTTTTTT.

On this clone: The sample carries other DNA sequences with the same CDR3. V usage is TRBV9 and J usage is TRBJ2-7; TRBD2 agrees at 10 bases. With 0 bases clipped from V and 0 bases from J, the junction kept 3 bases outside the gene matches. The CDR3 covers 16 residues. In germline, CDR1 is SGDLS, CDR2 YYNGEE. CDR3 region: CASSVAASGSSYEQYF. In nucleotides, the CDR3 is TGTGCCAGCAGCGTAGCAGCTAGCGGGAGCTCCTACGAGCAGTACTTC.

The V call is TRBV7-2, the J call TRBJ2-3; 11 bases match TRBD1. CDR1 and CDR2 (germline): SGHTA, FQGNSA. The CDR3 consists of 16 residues. The J segment lost 6 bases and the V segment lost 5 bases, leaving 10 bases of the junction unmatched. In DNA, the CDR3 is TGTGCCAGCAGCCAACGGACAGGGGGCCTTTCCGATACGCAGTATTTT. Translated, it gives CASSQRTGGLSDTQYF.

The chain employs TRBV7-2 and TRBJ2-7; perhaps TRBD2 as D (5 bases). CDR3 size: 13 residues. Germline CDR1 SGHTA, CDR2 FQGNSA. V was cut by 1 base and J by 3 bases, with 7 bases left in between. CDR3 amino acids: CASSLGAVYEQYF. For the CDR3, the DNA is TGTGCCAGCAGCTTAGGAGCGGTCTACGAGCAGTACTTC.

This clone is a singleton in its sample. The chain uses TRBV28 and TRBJ2-1; weak D call: TRBD2 (6 bases). V lost 2 bases, J lost 2 bases, and 10 bases lay in between. From germline, CDR1 is MDHEN and CDR2 SYDVKM. CDR3 length: 15 amino acids. The CDR3 protein is CASSLRGRTYNEQFF. CDR3 bases: TGTGCCAGCAGTTTAAGAGGGAGGACCTACAATGAGCAGTTCTTC.

The chain couples TRBV27 to TRBJ2-7; TRBD2 is a possible D gene (5 bases). The germline V gene has CDR1 MNHEY and CDR2 SMNVEV (reference sequence). The CDR3 length is 13 residues. V was clipped by 5 bases and J by 2 bases, with 10 bases between them. CDR3 protein: CASSEGGAYEQYF. The CDR3 DNA follows: TGTGCCAGCAGTGAGGGCGGAGCCTACGAGCAGTACTTC.

The CDR3 here is CASSKPGLNTGELFF. The DNA for the CDR3 is TGTGCCAGCAGCAAGCCGGGACTAAACACCGGGGAGCTGTTTTTT. This chain links TRBV7-9 with TRBJ2-2, with TRBD2 matching 7 bases. The CDR3 loop spans 15 amino acids. Germline V lookup: CDR1 SEHNR, CDR2 FQNEAQ (reference sequence). The V segment lost 5 bases and the J segment 2 bases; nucleotides outside the gene matches: 5.

The rearrangement uses TRBV19 and TRBJ2-7; D is ambiguous. The CDR3 runs to 14 residues. The germline V gene has CDR1 LNHDA and CDR2 SQIVND (reference sequence). V was trimmed by 3 bases and J by 3 bases, leaving 12 bases between them. CDR3 sequence reads: CASSMRSSHYEQYF. In DNA form, the CDR3 reads TGTGCCAGTAGTATGCGAAGCTCTCACTACGAGCAGTACTTC.

CDR3 sequence (DNA): TGTGCCAGCCACCGCGGATCCTTCTACGAGCAGTACTTC. Residues: CASHRGSFYEQYF. This chain uses TRBV6-1 with TRBJ2-7, with D unclear. V was cut by 8 bases and J by 3 bases, with 14 bases left in between. Per germline, CDR1 MNHNS and CDR2 SASEGT. CDR3 length: 13 amino acids.

As for this clone: The same CDR3 is also encoded by other DNA sequences in this sample. The chain couples TRBV28 to TRBJ2-7, with D unresolved. Trimming took 2 bases from V and 2 from J, leaving 7 bases between them. The CDR3 length is 13 residues. CDR1 and CDR2 from the germline V gene are MDHEN and SYDVKM. CDR3 sequence reads: CASSLRTPYEQYF. DNA for the CDR3: TGTGCCAGCAGTTTAAGGACCCCCTACGAGCAGTACTTC. The full variable domain, in which reference TRBV28 and TRBJ2-7 provide the parts outside the CDR3, is DVKVTQSSRYLVKRTGEKVFLECVQDMDHENMFWYRQDPGLGLRLIYFSYDVKMKEKGDIPEGYSVSREKKERFSLILESASTNQTSMYLCASSLRTPYEQYFGPGTRLTVT.

The chain recombines TRBV5-4 with TRBJ2-7; 8 bases align to TRBD1. CDR1 is SGHNT and CDR2 is YYREEE in the germline V gene (reference sequence). V dropped 4 bases and J dropped 5; count of bases not matched to a gene: 2. This CDR3 is built from 12 residues. In DNA form, the CDR3 reads TGTGCCAGCAGCCCGGACAGGGACGAGCAGTACTTC. Its protein product is CASSPDRDEQYF.

Only one count was recorded for this clone. The rearrangement uses TRBV4-2 and TRBJ2-7; D unclear. Trimming left V 0 bases short and J 4 bases short, with 7 bases between. CDR1 and CDR2 from the germline V gene are LGHNA and YNFKEQ. The CDR3 sequence is 13 residues long. The CDR3, as DNA: TGTGCCAGCAGCCAAGATGGGCCTTACGAGCAGTACTTC. Its translation: CASSQDGPYEQYF.